The subject of this entry is one T cell receptor (beta chain). Its antigen is not known. Stated time point: newly diagnosed GD, antithyroid drugs for less than 3 months. PBMCs were the source of the RNA used for TCR sequencing. CDR3 size: 14 residues. Trimming shortened V by 4 bases and J by 6 bases, and 16 bases separated the two germline ends. Germline CDR1 and CDR2: MGHRA and YSYEKL. The data were taken from a study of regulatory T cells in long-lasting Graves disease. Notes on the study in general: Lower TCR diversity was seen in persistent Graves' patients than in newly diagnosed ones.

Researchers made TCR beta libraries by using iRepertoire HTBI primers and running Arm-PCR on CDR3 regions. TCRdb itself ran the multiplex PCR reads through MiXCR, one entry per CDR3 protein. The table has 400,000 to 500,000 distinct CDR3 sequences, 16% seen once. The data also belong to a second study, concerning T cells in Graves' hyperthyroidism and ophthalmopathy.

This receptor was taken from a woman younger than 35 with Graves disease. The sample consisted of peripheral blood mononuclear cells (PBMCs), taken at new diagnosis, from a patient treated with antithyroid drugs. The rearrangement joins TRBV4-1 to TRBJ2-7, with D perhaps matching TRBD2 (7 bases). For the CDR3, the DNA is TGCGCCAGCAGCCCATCCGTCGGGGGGCCCGAGCAGTACTTC. Its protein is CASSPSVGGPEQYF.